This T cell receptor beta chain was profiled in a study of blood T cell repertoires in COVID-19. In the study overall: Acute-phase and convalescent COVID-19 samples originated in the United States, Italy and Spain. Sources were T cells, B-cell-depleted T cells, or PBMCs; the material itself was cDNA or gDNA.

Measured with immunoSEQ multiplex PCR; TCRdb has only the in-frame clones, and not every one. This table has tens of thousands of clones, approximately 89% appearing once. The CDR3 sequence is 14 residues long. Trimming took 4 bases from V and 0 from J; bases not matched to a gene: 2. CDR1 is LNHDA, CDR2 SQIVND, per germline (reference sequence). V gene TRBV19 combines with J gene TRBJ2-7; TRBD2 matches at 8 bases. Specimen: peripheral blood. This sequence originates from a man in his 70s with active or convalescent COVID-19. The CDR3 region has the DNA TGTGCCAGTAGTACCGGGACTAGCTCCTACGAGCAGTACTTC. This codes for CASSTGTSSYEQYF.